These 32 T cell receptor beta chains were all obtained from the same sample, sequenced in a study of type 1 regulatory T cells. Their target antigens are unknown. TCRdb itself ran the reads through MiXCR, one entry per CDR3 protein. The sample lists 60,000 to 70,000 distinct CDR3 sequences, approximately 47% occurring once. What was sequenced was cultured non-Tr1 T cells, either the whole culture or a sorted T cell fraction (not recorded which). The receptors come from a human donor in good health.

J is TRBJ1-1 and V is TRBV18, with TRBD1 matching over 7 bases. Germline CDR1 and CDR2: KGHSH and LQKENI. The CDR3 length is 15 residues. V lost 5 bases and J lost 3; bases outside the gene matches: 9. CDR3 DNA: TGTGCCAGCTCAACAAACAGGGGATTGGACACTGAAGCTTTCTTT. This sequence encodes CASSTNRGLDTEAFF. The variable domain in full, with the rest retrieved from reference TRBV18 and TRBJ1-1, is NAGVMQNPRHLVRRRGQEARLRCSPMKGHSHVYWYRQLPEEGLKFMVYLQKENIIDESGMPKERFSAEFPKEGPSILRIQQVVRGDSAAYFCASSTNRGLDTEAFFGQGTRLTVV.

The rearrangement uses TRBV7-2 and TRBJ2-1, with 9 bases aligning to TRBD2. This CDR3 is 16 amino acids long. With V trimmed by 7 bases and J by 5 bases, 12 bases remained unmatched. Germline values: CDR1 SGHTA, CDR2 FQGNSA. The CDR3 sequence is CASTFTRGGRNNEQFF. As DNA, the CDR3 is TGTGCCAGCACCTTTACGCGGGGGGGCCGGAACAATGAGCAGTTCTTC.

There are a few counts of this clonotype. The chain recombines TRBV27 with TRBJ1-5, with TRBD1 identical over 10 bases. Germline CDR1 MNHEY, CDR2 SMNVEV (reference sequence). J lost 5 bases, V lost 5 bases, and 9 bases had no gene match. The CDR3 loop spans 16 amino acids. The CDR3 loop reads CASSPQGQGRYQPQHF. DNA of the CDR3: TGTGCCAGCAGTCCACAGGGACAGGGGAGGTATCAGCCCCAGCATTTT.

Remarks on this clonotype: Here the CDR3 omits its conserved ending phenylalanine or tryptophan, so a read error is the likely source. The chain is built from TRBV7-2 and TRBJ1-3; no clear D. The germline V gene encodes CDR1 SGHTA and CDR2 FQGNSA. V dropped 2 bases and J dropped 5 bases, with 7 bases sitting between them. This CDR3 region has 13 residues. CDR3 region: CASSLRARNTIYY. The CDR3 coding sequence is TGTGCCAGCAGCTTAAGGGCCAGAAACACCATATATTAT.

This chain links TRBV20-1 with TRBJ2-7; D unclear. Per the germline V gene, CDR1 is DFQATT and CDR2 is SNEGSKA (reference sequence). The V gene lost 3 bases and the J gene lost 3 bases, with 6 bases spanning the gap. The CDR3 totals 11 residues. The CDR3 reads CSASKDYEQYF. The DNA of the CDR3 is TGCAGTGCTAGTAAAGACTACGAGCAGTACTTC.

The rearrangement joins TRBV28 to TRBJ2-7; D not certain. Trimming removed 6 bases from V and 3 bases from J, with 9 bases in between. CDR3 size: 12 residues. The V gene's germline CDR1 is MDHEN and CDR2 SYDVKM. CDR3 loop: CASRGGVYEQYF. CDR3 sequence (DNA): TGTGCCAGCAGGGGTGGGGTCTACGAGCAGTACTTC.

This clonotype was seen just once. The chain joins TRBV11-2 to TRBJ1-6, with D uncertain. CDR3 size: 14 residues. The V gene lost 5 bases and the J gene lost 4 bases, with 9 bases spanning the gap. The germline CDR1 and CDR2 sequences are SGHAT and FQNNGV. The chain's CDR3 is CASSQTSYNSPLHF. In DNA, the CDR3 is TGTGCCAGCAGCCAGACGTCGTATAATTCACCCCTCCACTTT.

The V call is TRBV2, the J call TRBJ2-1; weak D call: TRBD2 (6 bases). CDR3 length equals 15 residues. Germline CDR1 reads SNHLY; CDR2 reads FYNNEI. Trimming shortened V by 4 bases and J by 4 bases, and 14 bases separated the two germline ends. CDR3 region: CASSVTSTRYNEQFF. DNA of the CDR3: TGTGCCAGCAGTGTCACTAGCACCCGGTACAATGAGCAGTTCTTC. Full variable domain (rest looked up from reference TRBV2 and TRBJ2-1): EPEVTQTPSHQVTQMGQEVILRCVPISNHLYFYWYRQILGQKVEFLVSFYNNEISEKSEIFDDQFSVERPDGSNFTLKIRSTKLEDSAMYFCASSVTSTRYNEQFFGPGTRLTVL.

The V gene is TRBV6-5, the J gene TRBJ2-7; TRBD2 aligns across 7 bases. Germline CDR1 is MNHEY and CDR2 is SVGAGI. The CDR3 loop spans 14 amino acids. The V segment lost 6 bases and the J segment 3 bases; nucleotides outside the gene matches: 8. The DNA of the CDR3 is TGTGCCAGCAGAACAGGTTTAGCGGGCTACGAGCAGTACTTC. This sequence encodes CASRTGLAGYEQYF.

The chain recombines TRBV7-7 with TRBJ2-2; D remains ambiguous. CDR1 SSHAT and CDR2 FNYEAQ come from the germline V gene (reference sequence). This CDR3 contains 13 residues. Trimming took 4 bases from V and 6 from J, leaving 9 bases between them. The CDR3 DNA sequence: TGTGCCAGCAGCTCAGAAAGGGCCGGGGAGCTGTTTTTT. This encodes CASSSERAGELFF.

This chain joins TRBV6-1 and TRBJ2-1; 10 bases fit TRBD2. The trim removed 4 bases at V and 3 bases at J, leaving 3 bases unmatched. Per germline, CDR1 MNHNS and CDR2 SASEGT. The CDR3 spans 15 residues. CDR3 loop: CASSGAGGFYNEQFF. The CDR3 region has the DNA TGTGCCAGCAGTGGAGCGGGGGGGTTCTACAATGAGCAGTTCTTC.

There are a few counts of this clonotype. The chain employs TRBV3-1 and TRBJ1-3; weak D call: TRBD1 (6 bases). The CDR3 has 16 amino acids. The germline CDR1 and CDR2 sequences are LGHDT and YNNKEL (reference sequence). Trimming stripped 1 base from V and 2 bases from J, with 12 bases between. As DNA, the CDR3 is TGTGCCAGCAGCCAAGGCCTTACAGGGCCTGGAAACACCATATATTTT. Amino acids: CASSQGLTGPGNTIYF.

This chain links TRBV20-1 with TRBJ1-2; D ambiguous. Trimming removed 0 bases from V and 6 bases from J, with 8 bases in between. The CDR3 spans 12 residues. Germline V gene data show CDR1 as DFQATT and CDR2 as SNEGSKA (reference sequence). The CDR3 DNA is TGCAGTGCTAGAGATGGGTGGAATGGCTACACCTTC. Its translation: CSARDGWNGYTF.

The rearrangement links TRBV4-1 to TRBJ1-5; D possibly corresponds to TRBD1 (5 bases). V lost 0 bases and J lost 9, with 12 bases in between. This CDR3 is built from 14 residues. Germline CDR1 is MGHRA and CDR2 is YSYEKL. The CDR3 here is CASSQEGAPAPQHF. In DNA form, the CDR3 reads TGCGCCAGCAGCCAAGAAGGGGCCCCGGCGCCCCAGCATTTT.

This clonotype was seen only a few times. The rearrangement joins TRBV5-5 to TRBJ2-5; 12 bases line up with TRBD2. Unmatched junction bases numbered 4, after V lost 0 bases and J lost 4 bases. Germline assignment: CDR1 SGHKS and CDR2 YYEKEE (reference sequence). The CDR3 runs 16 residues. CDR3 nucleotides: TGTGCCAGCAGCTTGGTTGCTAGCGGGGGGGCAGAGACCCAGTACTTC. Translation: CASSLVASGGAETQYF.

Comments on this clonotype: Compared with germline, one end of the junction differs, possibly owing to a read error. This chain uses TRBV12-3 or TRBV12-4 with TRBJ2-7; D is undetermined. The CDR3 is 11 amino acids. The CDR3 bases are TGTGCCGGCAGTTTAGGGTACGAGCAGTACTTC. Translated, it gives CAGSLGYEQYF.

This clonotype was picked up a small number of times. V is TRBV4-2 and J is TRBJ1-6; D remains ambiguous. The CDR3 is made up of 15 amino acids. Looked up from germline, CDR1 is LGHNA and CDR2 is YNFKEQ. The ends were cut back, 7 bases at V and 5 bases at J, with 15 bases in the middle. CDR3 in amino acids: CASTSVDGDNSPLHF. The CDR3 DNA follows: TGTGCCAGCACCTCCGTGGACGGGGATAATTCACCCCTCCACTTT.

The CDR3 reads CASSLADYEQYF. The CDR3 DNA reads TGTGCCAGCAGCTTGGCTGATTACGAGCAGTACTTC. This chain uses TRBV5-8 with TRBJ2-7; no clear D gene. Trimming removed 0 bases at V and 4 bases at J, with 5 bases between. Germline CDR1 SGHTS, CDR2 YDEGEE. This CDR3 comprises 12 residues. Variable domain in full (rest from reference TRBV5-8 and TRBJ2-7): EAGVTQSPTHLIKTRGQQATLRCSPISGHTSVYWYQQALGLGLQFLLWYDEGEERNRGNFPPRFSGRQFPNYSSELNVNALELEDSALYLCASSLADYEQYFGPGTRLTVT.

By sample share, this clonotype is medium-sized (0.01 to 0.1%). The rearrangement joins TRBV20-1 to TRBJ1-2, with 9 bases aligning to TRBD1. There are 12 residues in the CDR3. J lost 8 bases, V lost 6 bases, and 7 bases had no gene match. Germline-derived CDR1 and CDR2 are DFQATT and SNEGSKA (reference sequence). CDR3 sequence (DNA): TGCAGTGCAGCGACAGGGGGGAAAGGCTACACCTTC. Protein product: CSAATGGKGYTF.

Only a few counts were recorded for this clonotype. The rearrangement uses TRBV10-3 and TRBJ2-1; D remains unclear. Trimming shortened V by 6 bases and J by 6 bases, and 15 bases separated the two germline ends. This CDR3 has 14 amino acids. Germline-derived CDR1 and CDR2 are ENHRY and SYGVKD. The CDR3 bases are TGTGCCATCAGCCAGAGTGGAGCCCTCAATGAGCAGTTCTTC. This gives the protein CAISQSGALNEQFF.

A single count supports this clonotype. The chain carries TRBV19 and TRBJ2-4; weak D call: TRBD1 (6 bases). The CDR3 sequence is 14 residues long. The germline V and J ends were trimmed by 6 bases and 7 bases, with 16 bases remaining between them. Germline CDR1 is LNHDA and CDR2 is SQIVND (reference sequence). CDR3 coding DNA: TGTGCCAGTAGCGCCGCCGGGACAACGAACATTCAGTACTTC. Protein product: CASSAAGTTNIQYF.

The gene calls are TRBV12-3 or TRBV12-4 and TRBJ1-5; possible D gene TRBD1, 5 bases. Between the trimmed V and J ends, which lost 1 base and 2 bases, there was a span of 12 bases. The CDR3 has 16 residues. Here the CDR3 DNA reads TGTGCCAGCAGTTTAGTGGGGGGTCGGGGCAATCAGCCCCAGCATTTT. Translation gives CASSLVGGRGNQPQHF.

V usage is TRBV20-1 and J usage is TRBJ1-2; no definite D call. Germline lookup yields CDR1 DFQATT and CDR2 SNEGSKA (reference sequence). The CDR3 is 11 residues long. The V and J ends lost 4 bases and 1 base respectively, with 4 bases between them. The CDR3 loop reads CSAIRNYGYTF. In DNA, the CDR3 is TGCAGTGCTATCCGTAACTATGGCTACACCTTC.

The rearrangement joins TRBV7-2 to TRBJ2-1; TRBD2 matches at 11 bases. Trimming removed 4 bases from V and 3 bases from J; junction bases left unmatched: 2. The CDR3 has 15 residues. The germline gives CDR1 SGHTA, CDR2 FQGNSA. The CDR3 loop is CASSSLAGDYNEQFF. CDR3 nucleotide sequence: TGTGCCAGCAGCTCACTAGCGGGAGACTACAATGAGCAGTTCTTC.

V is TRBV3-1 and J is TRBJ2-3; no reliable D call. Trimming left V 7 bases short and J 2 bases short, with 13 bases between. Germline loops: CDR1 LGHDT, CDR2 YNNKEL (reference sequence). The CDR3 spans 14 residues. CDR3 in DNA: TGTGCCAGCAAAAGTGACTCAAACACAGATACGCAGTATTTT. Translated: CASKSDSNTDTQYF.

The V call is TRBV11-3, the J call TRBJ2-3, with 9 bases fitting TRBD2. The CDR3 is 16 residues long. V lost 5 bases, J lost 6 bases, and 12 bases stayed unmatched. Germline CDR1 SGHNT, CDR2 YENEEA. CDR3 DNA sequence: TGTGCCAGCAGCGACCGACTAGCGGACCTGAGGGATACGCAGTATTTT. The encoded protein is CASSDRLADLRDTQYF. Full variable domain (remainder filled in from reference TRBV11-3 and TRBJ2-3): EAGVVQSPRYKIIEKKQPVAFWCNPISGHNTLYWYLQNLGQGPELLIRYENEEAVDDSQLPKDRFSAERLKGVDSTLKIQPAELGDSAVYLCASSDRLADLRDTQYFGPGTRLTVL.

This clonotype appeared a few times. The J gene is TRBJ2-7, the V gene TRBV18; D gene unclear. The CDR3 has 12 amino acids. V gave up 3 bases and J gave up 0 bases, with 3 bases separating them. Looked up from germline, CDR1 is KGHSH and CDR2 is LQKENI. CDR3 DNA sequence: TGTGCCAGCTCACCGACCTCCTACGAGCAGTACTTC. Translation: CASSPTSYEQYF.

This clonotype appeared once. V gene TRBV4-1 combines with J gene TRBJ1-2; no clear D gene. Germline CDR1 and CDR2: MGHRA and YSYEKL. There are 17 residues in the CDR3. The V end lost 0 bases, the J end lost 6 bases, and 20 bases lay between the germline ends. CDR3 protein: CASSQDHARTTTNGYTF. The CDR3 DNA is TGCGCCAGCAGCCAAGATCACGCTCGGACGACGACGAATGGCTACACCTTC.

A word on this clonotype: This may be a read error, as it is one base from a much larger clone. The V call is TRBV30, the J call TRBJ1-3, with D unclear. CDR3 length equals 11 residues. CDR1 is GTSNPN and CDR2 is SVGIG in the germline V gene (reference sequence). This chain's CDR3 is CVWSDRNTIYF. In DNA form, the CDR3 reads TGTGTCTGGAGTGACAGAAACACCATATATTTT.

This clonotype has more than one count but fewer than ten. J is TRBJ2-1 and V is TRBV4-1; D is perhaps TRBD1 (6 bases). The CDR3 is made up of 14 amino acids. CDR1 is MGHRA, CDR2 YSYEKL, per germline. The germline V and J ends were trimmed by 0 bases and 7 bases, with 10 bases remaining between them. The chain's CDR3 is CASSQDRQGNEQFF. CDR3 nucleotide sequence: TGCGCCAGCAGCCAAGATAGGCAGGGGAATGAGCAGTTCTTC.

The sample holds a few counts of this clonotype. The gene calls are TRBV7-2 and TRBJ2-3, with unresolved D. Germline V gene data show CDR1 as SGHTA and CDR2 as FQGNSA. V was shortened by 3 bases and J by 5 bases, with 12 bases between the two germline ends. The CDR3 is made up of 14 amino acids. Written as DNA, the CDR3 is TGTGCCAGCAGCTTGGAAGGGTATGGAGATACGCAGTATTTT. Protein sequence: CASSLEGYGDTQYF. The full variable domain, completed using reference TRBV7-2 and TRBJ2-3, is GAGVSQSPSNKVTEKGKDVELRCDPISGHTALYWYRQSLGQGLEFLIYFQGNSAPDKSGLPSDRFSAERTGGSVSTLTIQRTQQEDSAVYLCASSLEGYGDTQYFGPGTRLTVL.

This clonotype was seen a handful of times. This chain links TRBV20-1 with TRBJ2-2, with 12 bases identical to TRBD2. Looked up from germline, CDR1 is DFQATT and CDR2 is SNEGSKA (reference sequence). V was clipped by 0 bases and J by 3 bases; unmatched bases: 11. CDR3 size: 19 residues. CDR3 sequence reads: CSARDHRLAGAGDTGELFF. CDR3 in DNA: TGCAGTGCTAGAGATCATAGACTAGCGGGGGCCGGGGACACCGGGGAGCTGTTTTTT.